These 22 T cell receptor beta chains were sequenced from one sample in a study of cytomegalovirus exposure and HLA in healthy donors. Primers included in the PCR were 60 Vbeta and 13 Jbeta primers. The data were produced by immunoSEQ multiplex PCR, yet TCRdb's version contains in-frame clones alone and is incomplete. The sample contains approximately 150,000 clones, roughly four fifths of which appear only once. The sequenced material came from PBMCs. These receptors all come from a man in his 60s in good health and CMV-seronegative.

The chain is built from TRBV28 and TRBJ2-7; TRBD2 matches 7 bases. Germline V lookup: CDR1 MDHEN, CDR2 SYDVKM. CDR3 size: 12 residues. Trimming took 7 bases from V and 4 from J; bases not matched to a gene: 4. DNA of the CDR3: TGTGCCAGCACGACTAGCCGATACGAGCAGTACTTC. It translates to CASTTSRYEQYF.

Here the CDR3 DNA reads TGTGCCAGTGCCCCCGGGACAGGGTATAACGAGCAGTACTTC. It translates to CASAPGTGYNEQYF. The chain employs TRBV6-5 and TRBJ2-7; 9 bases fit TRBD1. Losses at the gene ends were 9 bases for V and 5 bases for J; bases not matched to a gene: 11. The germline CDR1 and CDR2 sequences are MNHEY and SVGAGI. CDR3 size: 14 residues.

V and J are TRBV5-4 and TRBJ2-3, with D uncertain. V lost 4 bases to trimming and J lost 0 bases, with 12 bases between them. From germline, CDR1 is SGHNT and CDR2 YYREEE (reference sequence). The CDR3 sequence is 15 residues long. The CDR3 sequence: CASSPWALSTDTQYF. CDR3 nucleotides: TGTGCCAGCAGCCCTTGGGCATTGAGCACAGATACGCAGTATTTT.

Worth noting for this clone: Other DNA sequences in this specimen translate into the identical CDR3. The chain employs TRBV5-4 and TRBJ2-3; 9 bases align to TRBD2. CDR3 size: 16 residues. The junction had 10 bases not matched to a gene; V was cut back by 4 bases and J by 4 bases. Germline V gene lookup returns CDR1 SGHNT and CDR2 YYREEE (reference sequence). CDR3: CASSLGAGGPPDTQYF. CDR3 coding DNA: TGTGCCAGCAGCCTAGGGGCGGGGGGGCCTCCAGATACGCAGTATTTT.

V gene TRBV5-1 combines with J gene TRBJ2-1; 10 bases agree with TRBD2. The junction had 1 base not matched to a gene; V was cut back by 0 bases and J by 4 bases. This CDR3 spans 15 amino acids. Germline lookup yields CDR1 SGHRS and CDR2 YFSETQ. The CDR3 loop reads CASSLALAGYNEQFF. The CDR3 DNA follows: TGCGCCAGCAGCTTGGCACTAGCGGGATACAATGAGCAGTTCTTC.

The rearrangement links TRBV4-2 to TRBJ2-5; 16 bases align to TRBD2. This CDR3 comprises 17 residues. Germline CDR1 and CDR2: LGHNA and YNFKEQ. V was pared by 3 bases and J by 4 bases, with 5 bases of the junction left unmatched. CDR3 protein: CASSQRGLAGGVETQYF. DNA for the CDR3: TGTGCCAGCAGCCAGAGGGGACTAGCGGGGGGGGTAGAGACCCAGTACTTC.

Here the CDR3 reads CAISENGSNEQFF. In DNA, the CDR3 is TGTGCCATCAGTGAGAATGGCTCAAATGAGCAGTTCTTC. The chain employs TRBV10-3 and TRBJ2-1, with D unresolved. This CDR3 spans 13 amino acids. Germline V lookup: CDR1 ENHRY, CDR2 SYGVKD. V lost 2 bases and J 7 bases, leaving 9 bases between the germline ends.

The rearrangement joins TRBV7-3 to TRBJ2-7, with D possibly being TRBD2 (5 bases). Germline assignment: CDR1 SGHTA and CDR2 FQGTGA. Trimming shortened V by 2 bases and J by 6 bases, and 17 bases separated the two germline ends. This CDR3 is built from 15 residues. In DNA, the CDR3 is TGTGCCAGCAGCTTATACCGGGGAACTAACTCCGAGCAGTACTTC. Protein product: CASSLYRGTNSEQYF. Using reference TRBV7-3 and TRBJ2-7 for the parts outside the CDR3, the full variable domain is GAGVSQTPSNKVTEKGKYVELRCDPISGHTALYWYRQSLGQGPEFLIYFQGTGAADDSGLPNDRFFAVRPEGSVSTLKIQRTERGDSAVYLCASSLYRGTNSEQYFGPGTRLTVT.

The V gene is TRBV28, the J gene TRBJ2-1; 9 bases agree with TRBD2. V was clipped by 2 bases and J by 3 bases; unmatched bases: 2. This CDR3 has 15 residues. Per the germline V gene, CDR1 is MDHEN and CDR2 is SYDVKM. The CDR3 nucleotides are TGTGCCAGCAGTTTAGCGGGAGGGTTCTACAATGAGCAGTTCTTC. Translating it yields CASSLAGGFYNEQFF.

The CDR3 nucleotides are TGTGCCAGCAGCGTAGGGCCGGGACAAAGGGAGACCCAGTACTTC. Its protein is CASSVGPGQRETQYF. The chain recombines TRBV9 with TRBJ2-5; weak D call: TRBD1 (6 bases). In germline, CDR1 is SGDLS, CDR2 YYNGEE. Trimming shortened V by 0 bases and J by 5 bases, and 14 bases separated the two germline ends. CDR3 length: 15 residues. The full variable domain, with the rest looked up from reference TRBV9 and TRBJ2-5, is DSGVTQTPKHLITATGQRVTLRCSPRSGDLSVYWYQQSLDQGLQFLIQYYNGEERAKGNILERFSAQQFPDLHSELNLSSLELGDSALYFCASSVGPGQRETQYFGPGTRLLVL.

This chain links TRBV4-3 with TRBJ1-1; TRBD1 is a possible D gene (6 bases). The V and J ends lost 3 bases and 10 bases respectively, with 15 bases between them. Germline assignment: CDR1 LGHNA and CDR2 YSLEER. CDR3 length equals 13 residues. CDR3 residues: CASSQAGQSRAFF. The CDR3 DNA reads as TGCGCCAGCAGCCAGGCAGGACAGTCCCGAGCTTTCTTT.

The chain couples TRBV19 to TRBJ2-3; 7 nucleotides match TRBD1. V shed 4 bases, J shed 3 bases, and the junction held 7 bases outside the gene matches. Germline V gives CDR1 LNHDA, CDR2 SQIVND (reference sequence). The CDR3 contains 15 residues. DNA for the CDR3: TGTGCCAGTAGTAAACGACAGGGAGAGACAGATACGCAGTATTTT. Its protein is CASSKRQGETDTQYF.

V is TRBV7-6 and J is TRBJ1-1, with TRBD1 as a possible D gene (5 bases). Germline assignment: CDR1 SGHVS and CDR2 FNYEAQ. The CDR3 covers 16 residues. Between the trimmed V and J ends, which lost 1 base and 3 bases, there was a span of 15 bases. The CDR3 here is CASSLGGSGLDTEAFF. CDR3 bases: TGTGCCAGCAGCTTAGGGGGCTCTGGCCTGGACACTGAAGCTTTCTTT.

V is TRBV6-1 and J is TRBJ2-7; TRBD1 matches 7 bases. Trimming at V came to 7 bases and at J to 5 bases, leaving 5 bases not matched to a gene. Germline V CDR1 and CDR2: MNHNS, SASEGT. The CDR3 is 12 residues long. For the CDR3, the DNA is TGTGCCAGCAAAACAGGGGTCCACGAGCAGTACTTC. Residues: CASKTGVHEQYF.

The chain has TRBV29-1 and TRBJ2-3, with 7 nucleotides matching TRBD1. V dropped 4 bases and J dropped 0; count of bases not matched to a gene: 4. This CDR3 comprises 14 residues. CDR1 and CDR2 from the germline V gene are SQVTM and ANQGSEA. CDR3 sequence: CSVVRDRSTDTQYF. CDR3 coding DNA: TGCAGCGTTGTCCGGGACAGAAGCACAGATACGCAGTATTTT.

V gene TRBV7-3 combines with J gene TRBJ1-1; tentative D call: TRBD1 (6 bases). Germline lookup yields CDR1 SGHTA and CDR2 FQGTGA. This CDR3 is 15 amino acids long. The V gene lost 0 bases and the J gene lost 6 bases, with 14 bases spanning the gap. The CDR3: CASSLTTGTRAEAFF. The CDR3 DNA follows: TGTGCCAGCAGCTTAACTACAGGGACGAGGGCTGAAGCTTTCTTT.

The J gene is TRBJ1-1, the V gene TRBV11-2; no clear D. CDR3 length: 16 amino acids. V lost 1 base to trimming and J lost 2 bases, with 14 bases between them. The germline CDR1 and CDR2 sequences are SGHAT and FQNNGV. The CDR3 here is CASSLVGFGVNTEAFF. The CDR3 nucleotides read TGTGCCAGCAGCTTAGTTGGGTTCGGGGTTAACACTGAAGCTTTCTTT.

This clone has a single count. This specimen includes other DNA sequences encoding the same CDR3. V is TRBV20-1 and J is TRBJ2-5; no clear D. V was trimmed by 4 bases and J by 2 bases, leaving 2 bases between them. CDR1 is DFQATT and CDR2 is SNEGSKA in the germline V gene (reference sequence). This CDR3 has 10 amino acids. CDR3 residues: CSAIQETQYF. CDR3 in DNA: TGCAGTGCTATACAAGAGACCCAGTACTTC.

The rearrangement joins TRBV2 to TRBJ1-3; D possibly corresponds to TRBD1 (5 bases). V dropped 6 bases and J dropped 0 bases, with 9 bases sitting between them. The CDR3 sequence is 14 residues long. The germline V gene encodes CDR1 SNHLY and CDR2 FYNNEI. The CDR3 sequence is CASRTGSSGNTIYF. CDR3 coding DNA: TGTGCCAGCAGAACAGGTAGCTCTGGAAACACCATATATTTT.

The rearrangement joins TRBV11-3 to TRBJ2-7; D possibly corresponds to TRBD2 (5 bases). Germline V gives CDR1 SGHNT, CDR2 YENEEA. This CDR3 comprises 17 residues. V lost 1 base and J lost 4, with 20 bases in between. The CDR3 loop is CASSLGILDLGHYEQYF. As DNA, the CDR3 is TGTGCCAGCAGCTTAGGTATACTAGACCTCGGCCATTACGAGCAGTACTTC.

The chain employs TRBV15 and TRBJ1-5; no reliable D call. V was trimmed by 0 bases and J by 7 bases, leaving 7 bases between them. Germline lookup yields CDR1 LNHNV and CDR2 YYDKDF (reference sequence). The CDR3 runs 13 residues. Here the CDR3 DNA reads TGTGCCACCAGCAGAGATCGGGGACAGCCCCAGCATTTT. Translation: CATSRDRGQPQHF.

V is TRBV7-8 and J is TRBJ2-2, with 10 bases matching TRBD1. The germline V gene encodes CDR1 SGHVS and CDR2 FQNEAQ. The CDR3 covers 16 residues. Trimming removed 1 base from V and 6 bases from J; junction bases left unmatched: 5. The chain's CDR3 is CASSLVGTGVAGELFF. Written as DNA, the CDR3 is TGTGCCAGCAGCTTAGTGGGGACAGGGGTAGCCGGGGAGCTGTTTTTT.